This TCR beta chain was recovered during a study of blood T cell repertoires in COVID-19. This CDR3 contains 16 residues. Deletions cut 5 bases from V and 4 bases from J, with 15 bases between. CDR1 and CDR2 from the germline V gene are SEHNR and FQNEAQ (reference sequence). Method: immunoSEQ multiplex PCR; TCRdb's copy keeps in-frame clones and lacks some. This sample yields 100,000 to 150,000 clones, of which roughly 92% are seen a single time; approximately 2% belongs to the top ten. The receptor comes from a man between 50 and 59 years old with COVID-19, enrolled during active disease. The rearrangement uses TRBV7-9 and TRBJ2-6, with a tentative D call TRBD1 (6 bases). The sample consisted of peripheral blood. CDR3 bases: TGTGCCAGCAGCGATAACAGGGTTTACGGGGCCAACGTCCTGACTTTC. This codes for CASSDNRVYGANVLTF.